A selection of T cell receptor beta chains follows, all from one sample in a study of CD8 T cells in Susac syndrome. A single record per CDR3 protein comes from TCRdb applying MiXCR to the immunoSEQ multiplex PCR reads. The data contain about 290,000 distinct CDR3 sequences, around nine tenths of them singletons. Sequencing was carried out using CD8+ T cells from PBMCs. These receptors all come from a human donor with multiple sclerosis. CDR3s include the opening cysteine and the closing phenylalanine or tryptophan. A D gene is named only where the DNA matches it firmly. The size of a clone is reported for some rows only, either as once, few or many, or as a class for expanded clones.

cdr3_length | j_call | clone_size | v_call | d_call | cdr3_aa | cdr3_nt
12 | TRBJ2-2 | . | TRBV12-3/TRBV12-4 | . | CASTLLPGELFF | TGTGCCAGCACTCTCCTTCCCGGGGAGCTGTTTTTT
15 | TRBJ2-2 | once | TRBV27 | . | CASSSRLDISGELFF | TGTGCCAGCAGTTCCCGCTTGGACATATCCGGGGAGCTGTTTTTT
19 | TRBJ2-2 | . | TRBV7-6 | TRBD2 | CASSLPPPLTSGGPGELFF | TGTGCCAGCAGCTTACCACCACCCCTGACTAGCGGGGGTCCCGGGGAGCTGTTTTTT
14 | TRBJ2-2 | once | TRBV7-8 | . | CASSPRQLTGELFF | TGTGCCAGCAGCCCCCGACAGCTTACCGGGGAGCTGTTTTTT
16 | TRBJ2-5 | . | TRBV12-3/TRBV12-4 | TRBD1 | CASSLGTGMHQETQYF | TGTGCCAGCAGTTTAGGGACAGGAATGCACCAAGAGACCCAGTACTTC
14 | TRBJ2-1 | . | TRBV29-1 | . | CSVVGQRASDEQFF | TGCAGCGTCGTCGGCCAGCGAGCAAGTGATGAGCAGTTCTTC
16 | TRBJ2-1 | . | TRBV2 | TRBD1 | CASSWFDRGDDNEQFF | TGTGCCAGCAGTTGGTTCGACAGGGGTGACGACAATGAGCAGTTCTTC
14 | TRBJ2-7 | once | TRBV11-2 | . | CASSGLLGSYEQYF | TGTGCCAGCAGCGGACTGTTAGGCTCCTACGAGCAGTACTTC
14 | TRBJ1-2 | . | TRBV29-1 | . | CSSDRGSPRDGYTF | TGCAGTTCTGACCGGGGCAGCCCAAGGGATGGCTACACCTTC
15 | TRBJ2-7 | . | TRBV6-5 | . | CASSYRGLGAYEQYF | TGTGCCAGCAGTTACCGGGGATTAGGGGCCTACGAGCAGTACTTC
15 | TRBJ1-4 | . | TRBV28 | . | CASSYRVSTDEKLFF | TGTGCCAGCAGTTACAGGGTTTCAACAGATGAAAAACTGTTTTTT
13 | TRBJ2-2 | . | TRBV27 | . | CASRTGEGGELFF | TGTGCCAGCAGGACAGGGGAGGGCGGGGAGCTGTTTTTT
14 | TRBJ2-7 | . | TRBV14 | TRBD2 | CASSHDGGAYEQYF | TGTGCCAGCAGCCATGACGGGGGGGCCTACGAGCAGTACTTC
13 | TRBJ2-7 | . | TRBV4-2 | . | CASRLGGGYEQYF | TGTGCCAGCCGTCTGGGGGGAGGTTACGAGCAGTACTTC
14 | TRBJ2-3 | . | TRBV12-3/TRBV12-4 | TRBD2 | CASSDSERGNSQYF | TGTGCCAGCAGTGATAGCGAGCGGGGGAACTCGCAGTATTTT
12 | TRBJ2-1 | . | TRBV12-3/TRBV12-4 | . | CASTQIWDEQFF | TGTGCCAGCACCCAGATTTGGGATGAGCAGTTCTTC
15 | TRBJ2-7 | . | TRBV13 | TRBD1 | CASRPQGANPYEQYF | TGTGCCAGCCGTCCCCAGGGGGCAAACCCTTACGAGCAGTACTTC
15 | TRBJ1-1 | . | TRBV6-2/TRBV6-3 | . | CASSYSHRMNTEAFF | TGTGCCAGCAGTTACTCGCACAGGATGAACACTGAAGCTTTCTTT
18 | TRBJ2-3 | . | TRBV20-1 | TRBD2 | CSARDPLAGGLITDTQYF | TGCAGTGCTAGAGATCCGCTAGCGGGGGGGCTTATAACAGATACGCAGTATTTT
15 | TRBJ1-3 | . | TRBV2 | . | CASRAMGSSGNTIYF | TGTGCCAGCAGGGCAATGGGCTCCTCTGGAAACACCATATATTTT
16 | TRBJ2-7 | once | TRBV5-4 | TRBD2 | CASSARLAGGPHEQYF | TGTGCCAGCAGCGCCCGACTAGCGGGAGGACCCCACGAGCAGTACTTC
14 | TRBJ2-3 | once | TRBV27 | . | CASSPSSFGDTQYF | TGTGCCAGCAGTCCCTCCTCGTTCGGGGATACGCAGTATTTT
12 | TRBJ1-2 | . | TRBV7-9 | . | CASSPRPAGYTF | TGTGCCAGCAGCCCCCGGCCGGCGGGCTACACCTTC
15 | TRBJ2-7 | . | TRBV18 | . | CASSPEGISSYEQYF | TGTGCCAGCTCACCGGAGGGAATTAGCTCCTACGAGCAGTACTTC
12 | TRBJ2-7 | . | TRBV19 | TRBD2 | CASSYGGNEQYF | TGTGCCAGTAGTTACGGGGGGAACGAGCAGTACTTC
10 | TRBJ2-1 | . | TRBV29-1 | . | CSVVRNEQFF | TGCAGCGTTGTGAGGAATGAGCAGTTCTTC
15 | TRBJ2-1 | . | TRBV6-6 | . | CASSYSKGDWDEQFF | TGTGCCAGCAGTTACTCCAAGGGCGATTGGGATGAGCAGTTCTTC
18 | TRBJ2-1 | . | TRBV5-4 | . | CASSLSSGRGDSYNEQFF | TGTGCCAGCAGCTTGAGTTCAGGGCGGGGAGACTCCTACAATGAGCAGTTCTTC
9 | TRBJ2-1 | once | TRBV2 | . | CASRGEEFF | TGTGCCAGCAGGGGGGAGGAGTTCTTC
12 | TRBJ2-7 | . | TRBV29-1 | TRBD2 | CSVGAGAGEQYF | TGCAGCGTTGGTGCGGGAGCGGGAGAGCAGTACTTC
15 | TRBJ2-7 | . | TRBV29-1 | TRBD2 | CSVEVSSGRAYEQYF | TGCAGCGTTGAGGTCTCTAGCGGGAGGGCCTACGAGCAGTACTTC
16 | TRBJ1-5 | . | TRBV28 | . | CASSYGAGLSNQPQHF | TGTGCCAGCAGTTATGGTGCAGGGCTTAGCAATCAGCCCCAGCATTTT
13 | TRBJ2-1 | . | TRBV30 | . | CAWGRGPYNEQFF | TGTGCCTGGGGAAGGGGTCCGTACAATGAGCAGTTCTTC
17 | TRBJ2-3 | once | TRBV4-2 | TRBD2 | CASSQAASSGGTDTQYF | TGTGCCAGCAGCCAAGCGGCTTCTAGCGGGGGCACAGATACGCAGTATTTT
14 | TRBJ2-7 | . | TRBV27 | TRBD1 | CASKGAGTFYEQYF | TGTGCCAGCAAGGGGGCGGGCACCTTCTACGAGCAGTACTTC
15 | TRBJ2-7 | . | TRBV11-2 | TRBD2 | CASKKGGVVDYEQYF | TGTGCCAGCAAGAAGGGAGGGGTAGTGGACTACGAGCAGTACTTC
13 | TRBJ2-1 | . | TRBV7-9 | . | CASSWPLADEQFF | TGTGCGAGCAGCTGGCCCCTAGCCGATGAGCAGTTCTTC
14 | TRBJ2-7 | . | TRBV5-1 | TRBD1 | CASSSDRASYEQYF | TGCGCCAGCAGTTCGGACAGGGCTTCCTACGAGCAGTACTTC
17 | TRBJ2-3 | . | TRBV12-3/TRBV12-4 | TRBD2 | CASSPNRGDGATDTQYF | TGTGCCAGCAGCCCTAACCGGGGGGATGGGGCGACAGATACGCAGTATTTT
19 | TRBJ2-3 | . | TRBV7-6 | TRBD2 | CASSSADILAETSTDTQYF | TGTGCCAGCAGCTCTGCTGACATACTAGCGGAAACTAGCACAGATACGCAGTATTTT
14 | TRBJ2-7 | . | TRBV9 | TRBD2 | CASSAWLAGDEQYF | TGTGCCAGCAGCGCCTGGCTAGCGGGAGACGAGCAGTACTTC
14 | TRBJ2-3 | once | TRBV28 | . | CASSLSRFTDTQYF | TGTGCCAGCAGTTTGAGCAGATTCACAGATACGCAGTATTTT
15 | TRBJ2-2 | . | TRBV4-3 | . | CASSQDRVNPGELLF | TGCGCCAGCAGCCAAGATAGAGTTAACCCCGGGGAGCTGCTTTTT
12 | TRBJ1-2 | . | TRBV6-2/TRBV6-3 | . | CASSYGDYGYTF | TGTGCCAGCAGTTACGGGGACTATGGCTACACCTTC